Here is one TCR beta chain with its context. Its cognate antigen is unknown. This CDR3 is built from 19 residues. With V trimmed by 0 bases and J by 0 bases, 10 bases remained unmatched. CDR1 is DFQATT and CDR2 is SNEGSKA in the germline V gene (reference sequence). This sample stems from a study of T cells in Graves' hyperthyroidism and ophthalmopathy. Findings of the study overall: Most clonotypes that expanded in the thyroid above 0.001 also showed up in blood.

Using RNA transcripts as the source, TCR beta CDR3 regions were amplified. Using the HTBI primer set, a first-round RT-PCR was run on the TCR CDR3. TCRdb ran MiXCR on the multiplex PCR reads and lists one entry per CDR3 protein. The sample carries more than 600,000 distinct CDR3 sequences, roughly 15% recorded once. The sequence derives from a man younger than 35 with Graves' hyperthyroidism. The chain combines TRBV20-1 with TRBJ2-1; 11 bases agree with TRBD2. Input material: blood. The CDR3 nucleotides read TGCAGTGCTAGAGATCGGGGGACTAGCGGTACTCCCTCCTACAATGAGCAGTTCTTC. Its translation is CSARDRGTSGTPSYNEQFF.